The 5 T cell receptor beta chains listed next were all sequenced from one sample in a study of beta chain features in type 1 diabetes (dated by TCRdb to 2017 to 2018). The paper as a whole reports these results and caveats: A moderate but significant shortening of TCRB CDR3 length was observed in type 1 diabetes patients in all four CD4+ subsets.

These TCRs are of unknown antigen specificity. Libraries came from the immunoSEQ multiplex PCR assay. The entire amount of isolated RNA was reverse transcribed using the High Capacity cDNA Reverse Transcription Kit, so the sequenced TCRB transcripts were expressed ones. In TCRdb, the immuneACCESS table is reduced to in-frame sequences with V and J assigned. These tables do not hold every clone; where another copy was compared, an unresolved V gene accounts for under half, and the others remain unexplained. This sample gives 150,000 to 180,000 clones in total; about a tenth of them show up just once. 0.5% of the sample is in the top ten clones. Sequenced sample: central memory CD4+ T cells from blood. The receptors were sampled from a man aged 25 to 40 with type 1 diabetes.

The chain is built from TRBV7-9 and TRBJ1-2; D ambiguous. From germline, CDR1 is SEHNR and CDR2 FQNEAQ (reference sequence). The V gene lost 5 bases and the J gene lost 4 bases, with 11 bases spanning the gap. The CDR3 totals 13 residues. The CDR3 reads CASSPGEAYGYTF. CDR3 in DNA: TGTGCCAGCAGCCCGGGTGAAGCCTATGGCTACACCTTC.

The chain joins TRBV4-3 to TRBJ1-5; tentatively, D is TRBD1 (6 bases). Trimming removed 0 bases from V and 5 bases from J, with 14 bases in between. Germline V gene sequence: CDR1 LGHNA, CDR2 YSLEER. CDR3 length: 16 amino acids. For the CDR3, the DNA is TGCGCCAGCAGCCAAGATTACGGGCCAGGGGATCAGCCCCAGCATTTT. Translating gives CASSQDYGPGDQPQHF.

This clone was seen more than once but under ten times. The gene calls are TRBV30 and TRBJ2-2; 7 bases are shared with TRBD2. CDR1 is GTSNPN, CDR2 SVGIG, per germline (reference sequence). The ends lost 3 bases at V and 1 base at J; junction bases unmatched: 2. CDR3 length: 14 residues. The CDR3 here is CAWRASGNTGELFF. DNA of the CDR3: TGTGCCTGGAGGGCTAGCGGGAACACCGGGGAGCTGTTTTTT.

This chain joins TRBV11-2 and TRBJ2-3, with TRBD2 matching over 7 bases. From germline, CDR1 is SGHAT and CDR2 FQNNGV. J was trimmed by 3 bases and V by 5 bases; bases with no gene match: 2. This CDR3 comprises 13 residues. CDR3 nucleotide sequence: TGTGCCAGCAGCCGCGGGAGAACAGATACGCAGTATTTT. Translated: CASSRGRTDTQYF. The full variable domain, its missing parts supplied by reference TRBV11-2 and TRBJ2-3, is EAGVAQSPRYKIIEKRQSVAFWCNPISGHATLYWYQQILGQGPKLLIQFQNNGVVDDSQLPKDRFSAERLKGVDSTLKIQPAKLEDSAVYLCASSRGRTDTQYFGPGTRLTVL.

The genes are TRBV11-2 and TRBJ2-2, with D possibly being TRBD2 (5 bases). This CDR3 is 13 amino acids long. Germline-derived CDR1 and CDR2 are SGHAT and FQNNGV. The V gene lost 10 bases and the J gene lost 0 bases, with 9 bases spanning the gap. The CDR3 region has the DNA TGTGCCAACAGACTATCGAACACCGGGGAGCTGTTTTTT. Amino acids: CANRLSNTGELFF.